This T cell receptor (beta chain) was found in a study of blood T cell repertoires in COVID-19. The CDR3 runs 14 residues. Unmatched junction bases numbered 4, after V lost 5 bases and J lost 4 bases. CDR1 SGHVS and CDR2 FNYEAQ come from the germline V gene. Produced via immunoSEQ multiplex PCR; TCRdb's table is partial and in-frame only. Of about 89,000 clones listed, about 95% were seen once; the top ten hold more than 4%. This TCR was sampled from a human donor with active COVID-19. The donor label of this sample is uncertain. This sequence joins TRBV7-6 and TRBJ2-1; 8 bases align to TRBD1. The sequenced sample was peripheral blood. The CDR3 DNA reads TGTGCCAGCAGCCCGGGACAGGAATACAATGAGCAGTTCTTC. It encodes CASSPGQEYNEQFF.